This T cell receptor (beta chain) was documented in a study of cytomegalovirus exposure and HLA in healthy donors (dated by TCRdb to the late 2010s). Study-wide context: According to an earlier analysis of around 600 of the donors, some 180 million T cells yielded 90 million to 140 million unique TCR beta sequences and roughly 280 Gb of sequence data. Typing coverage differed by locus: A, B, C, DRB1 and DQB1 were typed in roughly 629-630 donors, DQA1 in approximately 520, DPA1 in some 600, and DPB1 in 472. Among 300 to 500 genotyped donors of the cohort, an average of around 250,000 unique TCR beta nucleotide sequences was sequenced per donor, of which 15% to 20% were non-productive. High-throughput TCR immunosequencing, statistical association of individual TCRs with disease status, and machine learning were combined to predict cytomegalovirus infection status. Among the roughly 400 genotyped donors, approximately 77% belonged to the genetic ancestry cluster associated with self-reported Caucasian donors. In a later genetic analysis, genome-wide SNP genotypes for about three fifths of the roughly 670 donors were used, and that subset was treated as a discovery cohort. The later analysis used no new phenotypic data to find candidate immune exposures, relying instead on TCR beta sequences and their occurrence across donors. To study patterns of TCR occurrence, a later analysis re-analyzed previously published TCR beta repertoires from several hundred donors and added high-resolution HLA genotyping. In an earlier analysis of more than 550 of the donors, high-throughput TCR beta sequencing was used to judge whether each TCR beta V gene segment behaved as functional or pseudogenic. Several DR-DQ haplotypes were handled as single units for association and clustering, since linkage in the cohort was strong. The study aimed to test whether cataloging public T cell receptors could reveal signatures of past pathogen exposure. In addition to the first cohort of 500 to 850 subjects, a separate validation cohort of around 110 different subjects was used. Every repertoire in the discovery cohort had been generated on one and the same sequencing platform. Class I and class II HLA loci were covered by the typing at four-digit resolution. An early release covering 550 to 700 HLA-typed donors comprised roughly 300 gigabases of sequencing data and roughly 85 million unique TCR sequences. The study used immunosequencing to profile the T cell repertoires of under 700 subjects and linked those repertoires to cytomegalovirus serostatus. Donor age, sex, ethnicity and CMV serostatus were collected together with the repertoire data. Broader findings and caveats from the paper: The classifier was reported to diagnose cytomegalovirus status with high specificity and sensitivity in both the original cohort and the validation cohort. The only immune exposure information available for the cohort was CMV serostatus. An association between a missense DCLRE1C variant and V-gene and J-gene trimming of TCR beta chains was found in a later genetic analysis and replicated in an independent cohort. A further reported finding was that TCR beta sequences accurately predicted the HLA-A and HLA-B alleles for most subjects in the first cohort. Strong co-occurrence of HLA alleles, especially DR and DQ, made assigning TCR associations to individual alleles difficult. Sequencing depth was assumed to be roughly uniform across donors in the presence/absence analyses, though that assumption may not hold. Compared with the approximately 670-donor mean, donors in an Asian-associated ancestry cluster had fewer N-insertions in productive TCRs, according to a later genetic analysis. Because the 87-base-pair reads could not distinguish some IMGT-functional V segments, including TRBV6-2 and TRBV6-3, those segments were excluded. While some public TCRs were present in many individuals, most TCR sequences turned up only very rarely across donors. In a later analysis, several top co-occurrence clusters were reported to appear linked to parvovirus B19, influenza, CMV and Epstein-Barr virus. In a later analysis, most CMV-associated TCR beta chains were found to appear HLA-restricted, with HLA associations seemingly driven largely by CMV exposure. Seventeen rarely observed V segments, including chromosome 9 orphons, were excluded from the earlier analysis of several hundred of the donors because counts were too low. HLA typing was unavailable for some donors at each locus, so association tests used only the typed subset. The cohort was sequenced for TCR beta chains only, and without alpha or paired-chain data the features that could be detected were limited. The sequencing pipeline was judged likely to have produced a cluster of highly shared sequence variants as a technical artifact. In vitro tests confirmed that a few of the cytomegalovirus-associated TCR beta chains recognize cytomegalovirus antigens. At a false discovery rate of 0.05, a later analysis linked some 18,000 TCR beta sequences to specific HLA alleles. In an earlier analysis of around 600 of the donors, most TCR beta V segments were observed in productive rearrangements about 90% or about 30% of the time, broadly matching IMGT annotations. Correlated functional status among segregating V segments might be attributable to linkage disequilibrium, but an unknown experimental factor could not be ruled out. In the study, approximately 160 TCR beta chains were listed as associated with cytomegalovirus. Compared with equally common non-associated chains, HLA-associated TCR beta chains in a later analysis were more clonally expanded and had lower generation probabilities. According to the authors, the approach could potentially be generalized to other disease states and immunological phenotypes. In a later analysis, TCR association rates were found to vary across HLA loci, with the most associated TCRs seen for DRB1 alleles and the fewest for HLA-C alleles.

The library was built by means of the immunoSEQ multiplex PCR assay. The multiplex PCR relied on a mix of 60 forward primers for TCR Vbeta segments and 13 reverse primers for TCR Jbeta segments. Amplification of the CDR3 region of rearranged TCR beta genes was performed with a multiplex PCR assay on genomic DNA. On the Illumina HiSeq System, the amplified TCR beta libraries were sequenced as 87-base-pair reads. Turning to the authors' computational methods: A later analysis counted about 82 million unique TCR beta chains across the 700 or so repertoires, and 9 million to 14 million of these chains were shared by at least two donors. A nearest-neighbor algorithm error-corrected the raw reads and collapsed the reads into unique sequences, merging closely related sequences to remove PCR and sequencing errors. V, D and J gene segments were assigned by aligning CDR3 sequences to IMGT reference sequences. Each retained sequence needed at least a six-nucleotide match to both a V gene segment and a J gene segment. Rearrangements were called productive when the CDR3 lacked stop codons and stayed in frame with V and J; all others were non-productive. CDR3 was defined by IMGT convention, running from the second conserved V-encoded cysteine to the conserved J-encoded phenylalanine. Sequences without an unambiguous match to a single V gene segment were excluded from the earlier analysis of a few hundred of the donors. An earlier analysis of a few hundred of the donors called V segments functional above 56.7% productive rearrangements and segregating when the between-donor standard deviation exceeded 5%. A statistical classification framework was developed to diagnose cytomegalovirus status using the catalog of TCR beta chain sequences. V and J gene assignment, in a later analysis, came from comparing TCR nucleotide sequences with IMGT/GENE-DB human TR gene sequences. The TCRdist pipeline was used in a later analysis to assign CDR3 sequences and most-parsimonious VDJ recombination scenarios. In a later analysis, each TCR beta chain was defined by its CDR3 amino acid sequence together with its V-gene family, and reads lacking a unique V-gene family were excluded. As a way to deal with suspected cross-contamination and a sequencing artifact, a later analysis dropped 450 to 600 nucleotide sequences that were highly shared and had low generation probability. In a later analysis, a clonal expansion index for each public chain was calculated from normalized within-repertoire ranks of inferred template counts. In a later analysis, generation probabilities were computed using a VDJ recombination model fitted to out-of-frame rearrangements, and the results were checked against IGoR. Hypergeometric tests were used in a later analysis to score TCR-TCR, TCR-HLA and TCR-CMV co-occurrence, with a repertoire-size bias correction applied to the TCR pairs. False discovery rates were estimated in a later analysis by permuting HLA or CMV assignments 20 times. In a later analysis, co-occurring TCRs were grouped using DBSCAN, and TCRdist sequence similarity was added for clustering within HLA-allele-positive subsets. Repertoires with fewer than 30,000 or more than 120,000 public chains were left out of co-occurrence clustering, as were five repertoires with anomalous nucleotide sharing. Here the immuneACCESS table is served through TCRdb, limited to in-frame sequences with V and J called. Missing clones are a known gap in these copies; in checked studies unresolved V genes cover under half, and the rest lacks a known reason. Clone size and the V and J calls come from that table; the DNA yielded D and trimming. This sample has 200,000 to 300,000 clones in its table, and about 81% of those were observed once. Of the sample, 5% to 6% is held by the ten largest clones.

A remark on this clone: Its antigen remains unidentified. Base qualities are not at hand, and no much larger clone is one base apart.

The cohort comprised fewer than 750 healthy bone marrow donors. At the time of sampling, every cohort member was nominally healthy, though immune exposures that went unrecorded were likely present. The donor was CMV seropositive and was included in the group of 250 to 350 seropositive cohort members. Every donor gave a peripheral blood sample, and the peripheral blood mononuclear cells from that sample were used for TCR beta sequencing. The Qiagen DNeasy Blood Extraction Kit was used to extract genomic DNA from the blood cell samples. V trim: 6 bases; J trim: 1 base; unmatched bases: 8. The CDR3 goes from the cysteine to the phenylalanine over 16 residues. Only CDR3 DNA remains: 48 bases, in frame from the first base. Taken from the germline V gene, the CDR1 and CDR2 loops are SNHLY and FYNNEI.

This clonotype was sampled from a woman in her forties in good health and CMV-seropositive. This chain joins TRBV2 to TRBJ1-3; TRBD1 lines up with 8 middle nucleotides. The sequenced material came from PBMCs. The CDR3 loop reads CASRTQGAGSGNTIYF. In nucleotide form, the sequence is TGTGCCAGCAGGACCCAGGGGGCTGGATCTGGAAACACCATATATTTT.